The 30 T cell receptor beta chains listed next were all sequenced from one sample in a study of blood T cell repertoires in COVID-19. Data came from immunoSEQ multiplex PCR; TCRdb stores just in-frame clones and leaves some out. Altogether about 150,000 clones are present, around 90% being singletons, with the ten largest covering more than 5%. The sequenced sample consisted of peripheral blood. The receptors shown here come from a human donor in a cohort sampled during active COVID-19.

The chain has TRBV28 and TRBJ2-3; tentative D call: TRBD2 (6 bases). Trimming cost V 11 bases and J 4 bases, with 22 bases left between them. Germline V lookup: CDR1 MDHEN, CDR2 SYDVKM. This CDR3 has 15 amino acids. The CDR3 protein is CAVGTLIGGADTQYF. DNA for the CDR3: TGTGCCGTCGGGACTCTAATAGGAGGGGCAGATACGCAGTATTTT.

V is TRBV28 and J is TRBJ1-2; 8 bases are a match to TRBD1. There are 12 residues in the CDR3. Germline trimming cut 7 bases from V and 12 bases from J; bases unmatched to any gene: 10. Germline V CDR1 and CDR2: MDHEN, SYDVKM. The CDR3 sequence is CASTMDRVSNTF. CDR3 coding DNA: TGTGCCAGCACCATGGACAGGGTGAGCAACACCTTC.

This clone was detected once. J is TRBJ2-1 and V is TRBV28, with 10 positions matching TRBD2. J lost 4 bases, V lost 4 bases, and 1 base had no gene match. The germline V gene has CDR1 MDHEN and CDR2 SYDVKM. There are 14 residues in the CDR3. CDR3 protein: CASSSSGSYNEQFF. The CDR3 coding sequence is TGTGCCAGCAGTTCTAGCGGGAGTTACAATGAGCAGTTCTTC.

The chain links TRBV6-5 to TRBJ1-6; possibly TRBD1 for D (5 bases). The germline V gene has CDR1 MNHEY and CDR2 SVGAGI. The CDR3 has 15 residues. The V end was cut by 6 bases, the J end by 9 bases, with 18 bases between. CDR3 region: CASRKQAWASSPLHF. For the CDR3, the DNA is TGTGCCAGCAGGAAACAGGCTTGGGCGAGTTCACCCCTCCACTTT.

The chain employs TRBV6-5 and TRBJ2-7, with D tentatively TRBD1 (5 bases). The V and J ends lost 6 bases and 7 bases respectively, with 13 bases between them. The germline gives CDR1 MNHEY, CDR2 SVGAGI. The CDR3 extends over 12 amino acids. CDR3 sequence (DNA): TGTGCCAGCAGGGGCAGGGTTAAGGAGCAGTACTTC. It codes for CASRGRVKEQYF.

This rearrangement joins TRBV11-1 to TRBJ2-3; D not resolved. This CDR3 region has 14 residues. The germline V and J ends were trimmed by 6 bases and 0 bases, with 10 bases remaining between them. CDR1 and CDR2 from the germline V gene are SGHAT and FQDESV (reference sequence). DNA for the CDR3: TGTGCCAGCAGGTCCACTAAGAGCACAGATACGCAGTATTTT. Encoded protein: CASRSTKSTDTQYF.

This chain links TRBV14 with TRBJ2-5; D uncertain. The CDR3 spans 18 residues. Germline V gives CDR1 SGHDN, CDR2 FVKESK. Trimming cost V 4 bases and J 1 base, with 22 bases left between them. The CDR3 loop reads CASSPFLYGRGTQETQYF. The CDR3 DNA reads as TGTGCCAGCAGCCCATTTCTTTATGGTAGAGGTACCCAAGAGACCCAGTACTTC. Supplemented by reference TRBV14 and TRBJ2-5, the full variable domain reads EAGVTQFPSHSVIEKGQTVTLRCDPISGHDNLYWYRRVMGKEIKFLLHFVKESKQDESGMPNNRFLAERTGGTYSTLKVQPAELEDSGVYFCASSPFLYGRGTQETQYFGPGTRLLVL.

The rearrangement uses TRBV28 and TRBJ1-6, with D unresolved. This CDR3 comprises 14 residues. CDR1 is MDHEN, CDR2 SYDVKM, per germline. Trimming left V 1 base short and J 7 bases short, with 8 bases between. The CDR3 sequence: CASSLFPQNSPLHF. The CDR3 bases are TGTGCCAGCAGTTTATTTCCCCAGAATTCACCCCTCCACTTT.

The chain has TRBV5-8 and TRBJ2-3, with 8 bases lining up with TRBD1. Germline lookup yields CDR1 SGHTS and CDR2 YDEGEE. Germline trimming cut 0 bases from V and 5 bases from J; bases unmatched to any gene: 11. CDR3 length equals 17 residues. The DNA for the CDR3 is TGTGCCAGCAGCTTGGCCGCCAGGGGGCCGAGTCTAGATACGCAGTATTTT. Encoded protein: CASSLAARGPSLDTQYF.

The genes are TRBV5-6 and TRBJ2-7; 7 bases are shared with TRBD1. V dropped 3 bases and J dropped 2; count of bases not matched to a gene: 11. The germline gives CDR1 SGHDT, CDR2 YYEEEE. The CDR3 contains 16 residues. Here the CDR3 reads CASSSSYRGLPYEQYF. In nucleotides, the CDR3 is TGTGCCAGCAGCTCTTCCTACAGGGGCCTACCCTACGAGCAGTACTTC. The full variable domain, its missing parts supplied by reference TRBV5-6 and TRBJ2-7, is DAGVTQSPTHLIKTRGQQVTLRCSPKSGHDTVSWYQQALGQGPQFIFQYYEEEERQRGNFPDRFSGHQFPNYSSELNVNALLLGDSALYLCASSSSYRGLPYEQYFGPGTRLTVT.

V usage is TRBV30 and J usage is TRBJ2-7; 12 bases map to TRBD1. The germline V gene encodes CDR1 GTSNPN and CDR2 SVGIG (reference sequence). The CDR3 totals 13 residues. The V gene end was trimmed by 8 bases and the J gene end by 5 bases; junction bases not matched to a gene: 7. The CDR3 here is CAGGTGGLDEQYF. In DNA form, the CDR3 reads TGTGCCGGGGGGACAGGGGGCCTGGACGAGCAGTACTTC.

Written as DNA, the CDR3 is TGTGCCAGCAGCAGCGGGACTCTTGATATCGGAGCTTTCTTT. Protein product: CASSSGTLDIGAFF. The chain couples TRBV9 to TRBJ1-1; TRBD1 might be the D (5 bases). V was trimmed by 4 bases and J by 10 bases, leaving 20 bases between them. The CDR3 spans 14 residues. Germline-derived CDR1 and CDR2 are SGDLS and YYNGEE.

The chain is built from TRBV28 and TRBJ1-2; TRBD1 matches 7 bases. Germline V CDR1 and CDR2: MDHEN, SYDVKM. V trimming: 4 bases; J trimming: 7 bases; junction bases outside the gene matches: 15. This CDR3 is built from 16 residues. The CDR3 loop is CASSSGTVASSGGYTF. DNA of the CDR3: TGTGCCAGCAGTTCCGGGACAGTCGCTTCGAGTGGTGGCTACACCTTC.

This sequence joins TRBV7-3 and TRBJ2-3, with 7 bases matching TRBD1. V lost 4 bases to trimming and J lost 0 bases; unmatched junction nucleotides: 4. The length of the CDR3 is 15 residues. The germline V gene has CDR1 SGHTA and CDR2 FQGTGA. CDR3 nucleotide sequence: TGTGCCAGCAGCTCAAGGGGGCGAAGCACAGATACGCAGTATTTT. This codes for CASSSRGRSTDTQYF.

The genes are TRBV9 and TRBJ1-4; possibly TRBD1 for D (5 bases). The V gene lost 3 bases and the J gene lost 3 bases, with 15 bases spanning the gap. The CDR3 is made up of 16 amino acids. Germline V CDR1 and CDR2: SGDLS, YYNGEE. CDR3 DNA sequence: TGTGCCAGCAGCGAGGGGCCGGGAGAAGCTAATGAAAAACTGTTTTTT. Amino acid sequence: CASSEGPGEANEKLFF.

The chain couples TRBV6-6 to TRBJ1-1; D not resolved. Trimming took 5 bases from V and 4 from J, leaving 14 bases between them. Looked up from germline, CDR1 is MNHNY and CDR2 is SVGAGI (reference sequence). The CDR3 has 14 amino acids. CDR3 protein: CASSPQGGPTEAFF. DNA for the CDR3: TGTGCCAGCAGTCCCCAAGGCGGCCCCACTGAAGCTTTCTTT.

Only one count was recorded for this clone. The V gene is TRBV6-6, the J gene TRBJ2-3; D is unclear. Germline CDR1 reads MNHNY; CDR2 reads SVGAGI (reference sequence). Between the trimmed V and J ends, which lost 2 bases and 4 bases, there was a span of 7 bases. The CDR3 has 13 amino acids. CDR3 protein: CASSYAGPDTQYF. The CDR3 DNA reads TGTGCCAGCAGTTACGCTGGGCCAGATACGCAGTATTTT.

CDR3 DNA: TGTGCCACCAGGGATAGAGGAATTGAAAAACTGTTTTTT. Amino acid sequence: CATRDRGIEKLFF. This chain links TRBV15 with TRBJ1-4; D call uncertain. V was cut by 6 bases and J by 7 bases, with 12 bases left in between. Per the germline V gene, CDR1 is LNHNV and CDR2 is YYDKDF (reference sequence). The length of the CDR3 is 13 residues.

This clone has more than one count but fewer than ten. Other DNA sequences in this specimen translate into the identical CDR3. The chain joins TRBV6-5 to TRBJ1-5; 7 bases line up with TRBD1. Germline V gene lookup returns CDR1 MNHEY and CDR2 SVGAGI. J was trimmed by 2 bases and V by 6 bases; bases with no gene match: 4. This CDR3 region has 14 residues. As DNA, the CDR3 is TGTGCCAGCAGCCCCGGGACAGGCAATCAGCCCCAGCATTTT. This translates into CASSPGTGNQPQHF.

This clone was detected only once. The chain uses TRBV7-6 and TRBJ2-7; TRBD1 might be the D (5 bases). V lost 5 bases and J lost 4, with 18 bases in between. This CDR3 has 15 amino acids. Germline V gene sequence: CDR1 SGHVS, CDR2 FNYEAQ. CDR3 residues: CASSPVGRGLYEQYF. CDR3 bases: TGTGCCAGCAGCCCGGTGGGTAGGGGCTTATACGAGCAGTACTTC.

The table lists this clone with a count of one. The chain couples TRBV27 to TRBJ2-1; 8 nucleotides agree with TRBD1. The V gene's germline CDR1 is MNHEY and CDR2 SMNVEV (reference sequence). This CDR3 is built from 15 residues. V was clipped by 1 base and J by 7 bases; unmatched bases: 6. CDR3 sequence: CASSLWTGPRNEQFF. The CDR3 coding sequence is TGTGCCAGCAGTTTATGGACAGGGCCCCGAAATGAGCAGTTCTTC.

The chain joins TRBV5-8 to TRBJ2-5; 13 bases are a match to TRBD2. In germline, CDR1 is SGHTS, CDR2 YDEGEE. The CDR3 length is 17 residues. With 4 bases clipped from V and 4 bases from J, the junction kept 10 bases outside the gene matches. CDR3 sequence: CASSPGLAGALGETQYF. For the CDR3, the DNA is TGTGCCAGCAGCCCCGGACTAGCGGGAGCATTAGGAGAGACCCAGTACTTC. The full variable domain, with the rest looked up from reference TRBV5-8 and TRBJ2-5, is EAGVTQSPTHLIKTRGQQATLRCSPISGHTSVYWYQQALGLGLQFLLWYDEGEERNRGNFPPRFSGRQFPNYSSELNVNALELEDSALYLCASSPGLAGALGETQYFGPGTRLLVL.

This rearrangement joins TRBV28 to TRBJ1-6; no definite D call. CDR3 size: 12 residues. V dropped 8 bases and J dropped 7 bases, with 9 bases sitting between them. CDR1 and CDR2 from the germline V gene are MDHEN and SYDVKM. CDR3 coding DNA: TGTGCCAGCGACAAGATCAATTCACCCCTCCACTTT. Translated, it gives CASDKINSPLHF.

The chain combines TRBV28 with TRBJ2-7; D might be TRBD1 (5 bases). Germline CDR1 reads MDHEN; CDR2 reads SYDVKM. The CDR3 loop spans 14 amino acids. V lost 5 bases to trimming and J lost 2 bases, with 13 bases between them. The CDR3 region is CASSPPGFPYEQYF. DNA for the CDR3: TGTGCCAGCAGTCCCCCAGGGTTCCCCTACGAGCAGTACTTC. Full variable domain (outside the CDR3, taken from reference TRBV28 and TRBJ2-7): DVKVTQSSRYLVKRTGEKVFLECVQDMDHENMFWYRQDPGLGLRLIYFSYDVKMKEKGDIPEGYSVSREKKERFSLILESASTNQTSMYLCASSPPGFPYEQYFGPGTRLTVT.

This clone appeared a single time. The chain has TRBV30 and TRBJ1-2; 8 bases line up with TRBD1. The CDR3 length is 13 residues. V was clipped by 0 bases and J by 3 bases; unmatched bases: 0. Germline CDR1 and CDR2: GTSNPN and SVGIG (reference sequence). This chain's CDR3 is CAWSVDRDYGYTF. The CDR3, as DNA: TGTGCCTGGAGTGTGGACAGGGACTATGGCTACACCTTC.

The chain joins TRBV18 to TRBJ1-1; maybe TRBD1 (5 bases). Germline lookup yields CDR1 KGHSH and CDR2 LQKENI. The CDR3 sequence is 14 residues long. V was pared by 6 bases and J by 4 bases, with 15 bases between. The CDR3 loop is CASSGEGRATEAFF. CDR3 coding DNA: TGTGCCAGCTCTGGGGAGGGCAGGGCCACTGAAGCTTTCTTT.

V usage is TRBV18 and J usage is TRBJ2-7; maybe TRBD2 (6 bases). Germline CDR1 is KGHSH and CDR2 is LQKENI. Trimming removed 2 bases at V and 4 bases at J, with 9 bases between. The CDR3 consists of 13 residues. The CDR3 DNA follows: TGTGCCAGCTCACCAGCGGAGGGATACGAGCAGTACTTC. It codes for CASSPAEGYEQYF.

In this sample, this clone turned up once. The CDR3 spells CASSLESGPGGGNTIYF. The CDR3 DNA is TGTGCCAGCAGCTTAGAGTCGGGCCCCGGAGGTGGAAACACCATATATTTT. The chain uses TRBV11-3 and TRBJ1-3; D is unclear. Germline CDR1 SGHNT, CDR2 YENEEA. This CDR3 region has 17 residues. V dropped 0 bases and J dropped 3 bases, with 15 bases sitting between them.

V and J are TRBV3-1 (or the pseudogene TRBV3-2) and TRBJ1-2, with 7 bases that match TRBD1. The CDR3 is 20 residues long. V gave up 0 bases and J gave up 0 bases; unmatched junction bases: 16. Germline V gene lookup returns CDR1 LGHDT and CDR2 YNNKEL (reference sequence). The CDR3, as DNA: TGTGCCAGCAGCCAAGAAGGGGGCTTAAGGCAGTTTGACCCTAACTATGGCTACACCTTC. It encodes CASSQEGGLRQFDPNYGYTF.

The rearrangement links TRBV19 to TRBJ2-3; D may be TRBD2 (6 bases). V gave up 5 bases and J gave up 9 bases, with 21 bases separating them. The CDR3 sequence is 15 residues long. The germline CDR1 and CDR2 sequences are LNHDA and SQIVND (reference sequence). This CDR3 reads CASSPWTHEAGTQYF. Written as DNA, the CDR3 is TGTGCCAGTAGTCCGTGGACTCACGAGGCGGGGACGCAGTATTTT.